This T cell receptor beta chain derives from a study of blood T cells in healthy people across ages. The CDR3 has 15 residues. Germline V gene sequence: CDR1 KGHDR, CDR2 SFDVKD. V dropped 2 bases and J dropped 8; count of bases not matched to a gene: 3. Overall study findings and caveats: The study found more naive CD4+ cells and higher diversity in long-lived than aged donors.

Through a sample-barcoded 5' primer and a J-beta primer mix, a second PCR was run for about 6 to 12 cycles. TCRdb reprocessed the 5' RACE reads via MiXCR and lists one record per CDR3 protein. The sample yields just over 1 million distinct CDR3 sequences, roughly 45% seen once. Of note for this clonotype: Its antigen remains unknown.

The sequencing sample was made of blood. The rearrangement links TRBV24-1 to TRBJ2-1; 12 bases line up with TRBD2. The clonotype originates from a woman aged 60-75 years in good health. As DNA, the CDR3 is TGTGCCACCAGTGATTCGGGACTAGCGGGCGATGAGCAGTTCTTC. Amino acid sequence: CATSDSGLAGDEQFF.